This T cell receptor beta chain came from a study of T cells in Graves' hyperthyroidism and ophthalmopathy. The CDR3 runs to 14 residues. After removal of 4 bases from V and 3 bases from J, the junction contained 3 bases not matched to a gene. CDR1 and CDR2 (germline): ENHRY, SYGVKD. RNA transcripts served as the template for amplifying TCR beta CDR3 regions. A first-round RT-PCR of the TCR CDR3 used the HTBI primer set. MiXCR, applied by TCRdb to the multiplex PCR reads, yields one record per CDR3 protein. Here the sample spans approximately 640,000 distinct CDR3 sequences, 45% being singletons. Regarding the study as a whole: Blood samples included most of the expanded thyroid clonotypes exceeding 0.001.

Points on this clonotype: Its antigen remains unidentified.

The receptor comes from an adult man with Graves' disease, either hyperthyroidism or ophthalmopathy (not recorded which). The specimen sequenced was peripheral blood or thyroid tissue (not recorded which). The chain uses TRBV10-3 and TRBJ2-7; TRBD1 matches 10 bases. CDR3 sequence: CAISVRDRGYEQYF. In DNA form, the CDR3 reads TGTGCCATCAGTGTGAGGGACAGGGGCTACGAGCAGTACTTC.